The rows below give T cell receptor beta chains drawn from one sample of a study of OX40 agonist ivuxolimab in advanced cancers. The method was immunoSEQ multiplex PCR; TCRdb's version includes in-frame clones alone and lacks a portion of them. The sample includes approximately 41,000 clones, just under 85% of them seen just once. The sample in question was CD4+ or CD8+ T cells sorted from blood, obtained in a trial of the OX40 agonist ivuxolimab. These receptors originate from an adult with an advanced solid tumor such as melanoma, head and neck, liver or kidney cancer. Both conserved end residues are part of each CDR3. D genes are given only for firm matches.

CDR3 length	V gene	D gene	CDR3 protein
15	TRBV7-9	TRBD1	CASSSQDRAAYEQYF
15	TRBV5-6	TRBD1	CASSLIVTGGSGYTF
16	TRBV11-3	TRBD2	CASSLGLAGGPDEQFF
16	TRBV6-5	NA	CASSYSKSGFTDTQYF
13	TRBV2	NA	CASRDRYNSPLHF
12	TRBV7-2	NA	CASSLGRGEQFF
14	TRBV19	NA	CASSIGTVTGELFF
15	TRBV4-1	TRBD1	CASSYRGQNTDTQYF
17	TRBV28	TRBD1	CASSIGTGALNDRGYTF
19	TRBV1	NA	CTSSQDSRGTFSGANVLTF
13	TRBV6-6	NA	CASSPGQNYEQYF
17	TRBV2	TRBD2	CASSRLAGVSAPYEQYF
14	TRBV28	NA	CASSSPSENYGYTF
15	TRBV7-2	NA	CASSLNWGSSYEQYF
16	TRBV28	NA	CASSSQWGQMGQPQHF
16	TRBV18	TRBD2	CASSPFAGTSGYEQYF
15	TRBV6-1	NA	CATIFSSVLTDTQYF
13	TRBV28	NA	CASIKGGNTEAFF
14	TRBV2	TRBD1	CASDRQGAGNEQFF
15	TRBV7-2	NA	CASSLGGVWNTEAFF